The next 25 T cell receptor beta chains were all read from a single sample in a study of Ad26.COV2.S vaccination and SARS-CoV-2 variants. The treatment denotes: 15 to 20 received Ad26.COV2.S at low or high dose, single or two shots; a few received placebo; per-sample allocation not given. Samples analyzed were those drawn on day 63 after the first vaccine or placebo injection. Profiled with immunoSEQ multiplex PCR; TCRdb holds only in-frame clones, not every one. This sample has about 260,000 clones; about 83% occur once, and the top ten carry just under 3%. The input for sequencing was peripheral blood, taken in a trial of Ad26.COV2.S vaccine versus placebo. Source of these receptors: a person between 18 and 59 years old who received the Ad26.COV2.S COVID-19 vaccine or a placebo.

V usage is TRBV6-1 and J usage is TRBJ2-7, with TRBD2 as a possible D gene (6 bases). V was cut by 4 bases and J by 0 bases, with 16 bases left in between. Germline CDR1 reads MNHNS; CDR2 reads SASEGT. This CDR3 region has 16 residues. This CDR3 is CASSGRDFQPSYEQYF. CDR3 nucleotides: TGTGCCAGCAGTGGACGGGACTTCCAGCCCTCCTACGAGCAGTACTTC.

The rearrangement uses TRBV3-1 (or the pseudogene TRBV3-2) and TRBJ2-5, with 7 nucleotides matching TRBD2. J was trimmed by 7 bases and V by 3 bases; bases with no gene match: 5. This CDR3 spans 13 amino acids. The germline CDR1 and CDR2 sequences are LGHDT and YNNKEL (reference sequence). CDR3 region: CASSQRGSRTQYF. The CDR3 nucleotides read TGTGCCAGCAGCCAGCGGGGGTCTCGGACCCAGTACTTC.

The chain couples TRBV6-2 or TRBV6-3 to TRBJ2-7; TRBD1 is a possible D gene (6 bases). V lost 2 bases to trimming and J lost 3 bases, with 20 bases between them. This CDR3 region has 17 residues. The germline V gene encodes CDR1 MNHEY and CDR2 SVGEGT. The CDR3 sequence is CASSYTRDNTAHYEQYF. The CDR3 nucleotides read TGTGCCAGCAGTTACACTAGGGACAACACCGCTCACTACGAGCAGTACTTC.

The chain recombines TRBV7-8 with TRBJ2-7; 11 bases fit TRBD1. The CDR3 consists of 14 residues. The junction had 6 bases not matched to a gene; V was cut back by 5 bases and J by 6 bases. Germline CDR1 SGHVS, CDR2 FQNEAQ. The CDR3 here is CASSPDRGRLEQYF. CDR3 coding DNA: TGTGCCAGCAGCCCGGACAGGGGGCGTCTCGAGCAGTACTTC.

This clone showed up just a few times. The V gene is TRBV13, the J gene TRBJ1-3; D unresolved. The germline CDR1 and CDR2 sequences are PRHDT and FYEKMQ (reference sequence). The CDR3 is made up of 17 amino acids. Deletions cut 1 base from V and 1 base from J, with 14 bases between. CDR3 sequence: CASSLVPLLGSGNTIYF. The CDR3 DNA sequence: TGTGCCAGCAGCTTAGTGCCGCTCCTGGGGTCTGGAAACACCATATATTTT.

The rearrangement uses TRBV6-6 and TRBJ2-5, with D possibly TRBD2 on 7 matching bases. The V end was cut by 4 bases, the J end by 4 bases, with 16 bases between. Germline V gene lookup returns CDR1 MNHNY and CDR2 SVGAGI (reference sequence). The CDR3 length is 15 residues. CDR3 in DNA: TGTGCCAGCAGTTCTCTAAGGGGGGGCCTAGAGACCCAGTACTTC. It encodes CASSSLRGGLETQYF.

The chain joins TRBV7-2 to TRBJ2-3; 13 positions agree with TRBD2. The CDR3 contains 15 residues. Per the germline V gene, CDR1 is SGHTA and CDR2 is FQGNSA. J was trimmed by 3 bases and V by 4 bases; bases with no gene match: 1. Here the CDR3 DNA reads TGTGCCAGCAGCTGGGGACTAGCGGGGACAGATACGCAGTATTTT. Its protein product is CASSWGLAGTDTQYF.

The V call is TRBV19, the J call TRBJ2-1; D gene uncertain. Germline loops: CDR1 LNHDA, CDR2 SQIVND (reference sequence). This CDR3 is 13 amino acids long. Trimming left V 9 bases short and J 9 bases short, with 18 bases between. Written as DNA, the CDR3 is TGTGCCAGCCGACCCGCCCCTGTGGGTGAGCAGTTCTTC. Translation: CASRPAPVGEQFF.

The chain uses TRBV7-9 and TRBJ2-1; D is undetermined. V shed 1 base and J shed 8 bases, with 12 bases lying between them. CDR1 is SEHNR and CDR2 is FQNEAQ in the germline V gene (reference sequence). The length of the CDR3 is 14 residues. Here the CDR3 reads CASSLVVGVDEQFF. CDR3 coding DNA: TGTGCCAGCAGCTTAGTAGTTGGGGTCGATGAGCAGTTCTTC. Looking up the rest from reference TRBV7-9 and TRBJ2-1 gives the full variable domain: DTGVSQNPRHKITKRGQNVTFRCDPISEHNRLYWYRQTLGQGPEFLTYFQNEAQLEKSRLLSDRFSAERPKGSFSTLEIQRTEQGDSAMYLCASSLVVGVDEQFFGPGTRLTVL.

The chain uses TRBV6-4 and TRBJ1-2; D unclear. The V end was cut by 2 bases, the J end by 8 bases, with 9 bases between. The germline V gene encodes CDR1 MRHNA and CDR2 SNTAGT. The CDR3 has 12 amino acids. The CDR3 bases are TGTGCCAGCAGTGACCCCGTCGGCGGCTACACCTTC. Translating gives CASSDPVGGYTF.

The rearrangement joins TRBV5-1 to TRBJ1-1; no clear D. From germline, CDR1 is SGHRS and CDR2 YFSETQ. This CDR3 spans 15 amino acids. Deletions cut 1 base from V and 2 bases from J, with 12 bases between. Written as DNA, the CDR3 is TGCGCCAGCAGCTTGCCCTCAAGTTTAAACACTGAAGCTTTCTTT. It yields the protein CASSLPSSLNTEAFF.

About this clone itself: The sample holds other DNA sequences that translate to the same CDR3. This sequence joins TRBV6-5 and TRBJ2-7; 7 bases align to TRBD2. V shed 2 bases and J 3 bases; nucleotides not matched to a gene: 4. The CDR3 totals 14 residues. Germline V gives CDR1 MNHEY, CDR2 SVGAGI. The CDR3 reads CASSYGRGGYEQYF. CDR3 nucleotide sequence: TGTGCCAGCAGTTACGGGCGCGGGGGCTACGAGCAGTACTTC.

V usage is TRBV6-5 and J usage is TRBJ2-2; 9 bases are shared with TRBD1. V trimming: 6 bases; J trimming: 5 bases; junction bases outside the gene matches: 7. CDR1 and CDR2 from the germline V gene are MNHEY and SVGAGI. The CDR3 totals 15 residues. CDR3 in DNA: TGTGCCAGCAGACGGGACAGGGATTTTACCGGGGAGCTGTTTTTT. It specifies CASRRDRDFTGELFF.

The rearrangement links TRBV11-3 to TRBJ2-7; D is unresolved. The CDR3 has 15 residues. Germline CDR1 reads SGHNT; CDR2 reads YENEEA. V shed 4 bases and J shed 4 bases, with 17 bases lying between them. The CDR3, as DNA: TGTGCCAGCAGCTCCAGTACAGCGAATTCTTACGAGCAGTACTTC. Translating it yields CASSSSTANSYEQYF.

The rearrangement joins TRBV29-1 to TRBJ2-1, with TRBD2 matching over 7 bases. There are 15 residues in the CDR3. Germline V gene sequence: CDR1 SQVTM, CDR2 ANQGSEA. V gave up 1 base and J gave up 8 bases; unmatched junction bases: 11. CDR3 region: CSVEVRGSRGDEQFF. DNA for the CDR3: TGCAGCGTTGAAGTCCGGGGGTCTCGGGGGGATGAGCAGTTCTTC.

J is TRBJ2-7 and V is TRBV7-2, with 9 bases identical to TRBD1. The germline V gene has CDR1 SGHTA and CDR2 FQGNSA. The CDR3 is 13 residues long. J was trimmed by 3 bases and V by 5 bases; bases with no gene match: 2. The CDR3 DNA reads as TGTGCCAGCAGCACGGACAGGGGCTACGAGCAGTACTTC. It translates to CASSTDRGYEQYF.

The chain uses TRBV5-5 and TRBJ2-7; D remains ambiguous. This CDR3 comprises 14 residues. Deletions cut 3 bases from V and 2 bases from J, with 12 bases between. Looked up from germline, CDR1 is SGHKS and CDR2 is YYEKEE (reference sequence). The CDR3 coding sequence is TGTGCCAGCAGCTGGGAATGGCAAGCCTACGAGCAGTACTTC. It translates to CASSWEWQAYEQYF. The entire variable domain, with the rest obtained from reference TRBV5-5 and TRBJ2-7, is as follows: DAGVTQSPTHLIKTRGQQVTLRCSPISGHKSVSWYQQVLGQGPQFIFQYYEKEERGRGNFPDRFSARQFPNYSSELNVNALLLGDSALYLCASSWEWQAYEQYFGPGTRLTVT.

The chain links TRBV30 to TRBJ2-7; a weak D match, TRBD1 (6 bases). V dropped 0 bases and J dropped 5 bases, with 11 bases sitting between them. Germline lookup yields CDR1 GTSNPN and CDR2 SVGIG (reference sequence). The CDR3 contains 13 residues. The CDR3 loop reads CAWSVRRGHEQYV. The CDR3 coding sequence is TGTGCCTGGAGTGTCCGCAGGGGCCACGAGCAGTACGTC.

As regards this clone: At one end, the junction sequence differs from germline, possibly due to a read error. J is TRBJ1-2 and V is TRBV12-3 or TRBV12-4; D is unresolved. The CDR3 runs to 11 residues. The CDR3 region is CASSGWGREIF. CDR3 bases: TGTGCCAGCAGTGGGTGGGGTCGGGAGATATTC.

This clone was picked up many times. This sequence joins TRBV21-1 and TRBJ2-7; the table gives TRBD2 as D, unverified against the DNA. TRBV21-1 is designated a pseudogene. This CDR3 is 11 amino acids long. CDR3 sequence (DNA): TGTGCCAGCAGCGGACGGGAGGGGCAGTACGTC. Protein product: CASSGREGQYV.

DNA of the CDR3: TGTGCCAGCAGCATACAGGGGGCAGGATCACCCCTCCACTTT. This gives the protein CASSIQGAGSPLHF. The chain combines TRBV5-6 with TRBJ1-6; 9 nucleotides line up with TRBD1. The germline V gene encodes CDR1 SGHDT and CDR2 YYEEEE. The length of the CDR3 is 14 residues. V trimming: 4 bases; J trimming: 10 bases; junction bases outside the gene matches: 6.

This chain joins TRBV5-6 and TRBJ1-2; 7 bases fit TRBD1. Unmatched junction bases numbered 6, after V lost 5 bases and J lost 8 bases. The CDR3 contains 12 residues. From germline, CDR1 is SGHDT and CDR2 YYEEEE. The CDR3 protein is CASRYDRDGYTF. The CDR3, as DNA: TGTGCCAGCAGGTATGACAGGGACGGCTACACCTTC.

The J gene is TRBJ1-1, the V gene TRBV12-3 or TRBV12-4; D is unclear. CDR3 size: 13 residues. V was pared by 0 bases and J by 11 bases, with 13 bases between. CDR3 protein: CASSLAVGPRAFF. DNA for the CDR3: TGTGCCAGCAGTTTAGCCGTAGGCCCGAGGGCTTTCTTT.

This sequence joins TRBV5-1 and TRBJ2-7, with a tentative D call TRBD1 (5 bases). The CDR3 runs 16 residues. The V gene lost 6 bases and the J gene lost 4 bases, with 23 bases spanning the gap. The germline V gene encodes CDR1 SGHRS and CDR2 YFSETQ. CDR3 DNA sequence: TGCGCCAGCATATTAAGCCGACAGTACGATTGGTACGAGCAGTACTTC. Its protein product is CASILSRQYDWYEQYF.

This rearrangement joins TRBV5-6 to TRBJ2-1; 12 nucleotides align to TRBD1. This CDR3 is built from 17 residues. The trim removed 0 bases at V and 9 bases at J, leaving 10 bases unmatched. Germline CDR1 and CDR2: SGHDT and YYEEEE. CDR3 sequence (DNA): TGTGCCAGCAGCTTGGGAAAACCGGGACAGGGGGCGGGTGAGCAGTTCTTC. Residues: CASSLGKPGQGAGEQFF.